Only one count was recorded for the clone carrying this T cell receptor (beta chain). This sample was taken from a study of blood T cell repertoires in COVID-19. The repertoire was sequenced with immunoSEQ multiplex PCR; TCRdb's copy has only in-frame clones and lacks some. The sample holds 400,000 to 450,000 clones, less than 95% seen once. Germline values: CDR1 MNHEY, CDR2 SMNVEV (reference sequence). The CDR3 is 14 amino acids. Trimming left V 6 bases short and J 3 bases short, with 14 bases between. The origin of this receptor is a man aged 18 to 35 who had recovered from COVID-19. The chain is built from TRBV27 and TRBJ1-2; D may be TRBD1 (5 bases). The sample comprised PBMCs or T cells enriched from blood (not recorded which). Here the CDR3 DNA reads TGTGCCAGCAGCCCTCGGGGGGTCGACTATGGCTACACCTTC. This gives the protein CASSPRGVDYGYTF.